The next 21 T cell receptor beta chains were all read from a single sample in a study of blood T cells in healthy people across ages. The second PCR ran roughly 6 to 11 cycles with a sample-barcoded 5' primer and J-beta primers. MiXCR, run by TCRdb on the 5' RACE reads, gives a single entry per CDR3 protein. The sample carries about 1.1 million distinct CDR3 sequences, 35% to 40% recorded once. Sequencing used blood. The origin of the receptors is a man younger than 30 in good health.

The J gene is TRBJ2-4, the V gene TRBV9; 12 nucleotides align to TRBD1. Germline V gene sequence: CDR1 SGDLS, CDR2 YYNGEE. Trimming took 0 bases from V and 13 from J; bases not matched to a gene: 8. This CDR3 spans 15 amino acids. The CDR3 reads CASSVDGTGGNEQYF. Here the CDR3 DNA reads TGTGCCAGCAGCGTAGACGGGACAGGGGGCAATGAGCAGTACTTC.

This clonotype was counted between two and nine times. V usage is TRBV7-9 and J usage is TRBJ2-3, with D perhaps TRBD1 (6 bases). The V gene lost 6 bases and the J gene lost 0 bases, with 19 bases spanning the gap. Germline loops: CDR1 SEHNR, CDR2 FQNEAQ (reference sequence). This CDR3 comprises 17 residues. This chain's CDR3 is CASRGNRALTSTDTQYF. The CDR3 coding sequence is TGTGCCAGCAGAGGAAACAGGGCGCTGACTAGCACAGATACGCAGTATTTT.

J is TRBJ1-5 and V is TRBV19, with no clear D. Looked up from germline, CDR1 is LNHDA and CDR2 is SQIVND (reference sequence). The V end was cut by 6 bases, the J end by 2 bases, with 14 bases between. There are 15 residues in the CDR3. The CDR3 reads CASRAGSAGNQPQHF. CDR3 DNA sequence: TGTGCCAGTAGGGCAGGCTCGGCGGGCAATCAGCCCCAGCATTTT.

The chain uses TRBV27 and TRBJ2-1; the D gene is possibly TRBD2 (7 bases). CDR1 and CDR2 (germline): MNHEY, SMNVEV (reference sequence). The CDR3 extends over 16 amino acids. V lost 2 bases, J lost 2 bases, and 13 bases lay in between. The DNA of the CDR3 is TGTGCCAGCAGTTTACGGGGGGCTTCACCCTACAATGAGCAGTTCTTC. It codes for CASSLRGASPYNEQFF.

As for this clonotype: Its ends do not fully match the called genes, so a read error is possible. The chain is built from TRBV5-1 and TRBJ2-3, with 7 bases fitting TRBD2. CDR3 size: 14 residues. CDR1 SGHRS and CDR2 YFSETQ come from the germline V gene. CDR3 sequence reads: CASSTGGHMDTRYF. CDR3 nucleotide sequence: TGCGCCAGCAGTACGGGGGGTCACATGGATACGCGGTATTTT.

The chain carries TRBV6-1 and TRBJ1-1; weak D call: TRBD1 (5 bases). With 8 bases removed from V and 4 bases from J, the gap between germline ends came to 17 bases. The V gene's germline CDR1 is MNHNS and CDR2 SASEGT. The CDR3 is made up of 14 amino acids. Written as DNA, the CDR3 is TGTGCCAGCGTAAGAGGGGAGGAGGGCACTGAAGCTTTCTTT. This codes for CASVRGEEGTEAFF.

The V and J genes are TRBV6-1 and TRBJ1-2; D gene uncertain. Trimming took off 3 bases at V and 1 base at J, with 15 bases between the two ends. The CDR3 contains 16 residues. Germline V gives CDR1 MNHNS, CDR2 SASEGT. The CDR3 sequence is CASSEVGPSLNYGYTF. DNA for the CDR3: TGTGCCAGCAGTGAGGTCGGACCATCCCTTAACTATGGCTACACCTTC.

The chain recombines TRBV11-2 with TRBJ2-1; tentative D call: TRBD1 (6 bases). The V end lost 6 bases, the J end lost 8 bases, and 26 bases lay between the germline ends. Germline V CDR1 and CDR2: SGHAT, FQNNGV. CDR3 length: 17 residues. The CDR3 DNA follows: TGTGCCAGCAGTTCCGGGGTCTATTTAGGTGGGGGCGATGAGCAGTTCTTC. As protein: CASSSGVYLGGGDEQFF.

V gene TRBV20-1 combines with J gene TRBJ2-3, with 13 bases aligning to TRBD2. The CDR3 runs 19 residues. Germline loops: CDR1 DFQATT, CDR2 SNEGSKA (reference sequence). V was clipped by 5 bases and J by 0 bases; unmatched bases: 14. CDR3 DNA: TGCAGTGCTTTACCGGGACTAGCGGGGAAAGGAACTAGCACAGATACGCAGTATTTT. This gives the protein CSALPGLAGKGTSTDTQYF.

This clonotype was counted only a few times. The chain is built from TRBV9 and TRBJ2-7; a possible D gene is TRBD1 (6 bases). This CDR3 comprises 14 residues. V lost 3 bases to trimming and J lost 1 base, with 11 bases between them. CDR1 and CDR2 from the germline V gene are SGDLS and YYNGEE. In DNA form, the CDR3 reads TGTGCCAGCAGCGAGGACAGCAGATCCTACGAGCAGTACTTC. Encoded protein: CASSEDSRSYEQYF.

This clonotype was detected only once. The junction departs from germline at one end; a sequencing error may be responsible. V usage is TRBV27 and J usage is TRBJ2-3, with TRBD2 matching over 8 bases. The CDR3 has 16 residues. Germline V gives CDR1 MNHEY, CDR2 SMNVEV (reference sequence). The CDR3 sequence is CACSPFGGGITDTQYF. CDR3 nucleotide sequence: TGTGCCTGCAGTCCCTTTGGCGGGGGGATCACAGATACGCAGTATTTT.

The sample holds a few counts of this clonotype. The rearrangement uses TRBV7-2 and TRBJ2-3; D unclear. The V end lost 5 bases, the J end lost 5 bases, and 14 bases lay between the germline ends. The CDR3 is 14 residues long. The V gene's germline CDR1 is SGHTA and CDR2 FQGNSA. CDR3 sequence: CASSPTFGRDTQYF. The CDR3 coding sequence is TGTGCCAGCAGCCCTACATTTGGCAGAGATACGCAGTATTTT.

This clonotype turned up a few times. This rearrangement joins TRBV6-6 to TRBJ1-6; a possible D gene is TRBD1 (5 bases). With 4 bases removed from V and 9 bases from J, the gap between germline ends came to 10 bases. Germline CDR1 is MNHNY and CDR2 is SVGAGI (reference sequence). The CDR3 runs to 13 residues. The CDR3 here is CASSSREASPLHF. DNA for the CDR3: TGTGCCAGCAGTTCCAGGGAGGCTTCACCCCTCCACTTT.

The chain carries TRBV5-1 and TRBJ2-7, with 9 positions matching TRBD1. The CDR3 totals 15 residues. The V and J ends lost 3 bases and 3 bases, in that order; junction bases with no gene match: 7. From germline, CDR1 is SGHRS and CDR2 YFSETQ. The CDR3: CASSSDRGDLYEQYF. CDR3 sequence (DNA): TGCGCCAGCAGCTCGGACAGGGGCGATCTCTACGAGCAGTACTTC.

This sequence joins TRBV7-9 and TRBJ2-1; 13 nucleotides line up with TRBD2. There are 18 residues in the CDR3. Germline CDR1 reads SEHNR; CDR2 reads FQNEAQ (reference sequence). The J segment lost 4 bases and the V segment lost 5 bases, leaving 11 bases of the junction unmatched. The DNA of the CDR3 is TGTGCCAGCAGCCTCCCGACTAGCGGGGGGCCAAGTTACAATGAGCAGTTCTTC. This codes for CASSLPTSGGPSYNEQFF.

This chain links TRBV7-2 with TRBJ2-3; tentatively, D is TRBD2 (7 bases). V gave up 5 bases and J gave up 5 bases, with 14 bases separating them. Germline V gene data show CDR1 as SGHTA and CDR2 as FQGNSA. The CDR3 contains 14 residues. CDR3 residues: CASSNGGQKDTQYF. The DNA for the CDR3 is TGTGCCAGCAGCAACGGGGGGCAGAAAGATACGCAGTATTTT.

The chain employs TRBV7-9 and TRBJ1-1; 8 positions match TRBD1. Trimming removed 4 bases from V and 6 bases from J; junction bases left unmatched: 13. CDR3 length: 16 residues. Looked up from germline, CDR1 is SEHNR and CDR2 is FQNEAQ (reference sequence). The CDR3 coding sequence is TGTGCCAGCAGCTCAGCCACCGGGACAGGCCCGGCTGAAGCTTTCTTT. Its protein is CASSSATGTGPAEAFF.

This chain links TRBV28 with TRBJ1-1; the D is unclear. The V end lost 1 base, the J end lost 6 bases, and 3 bases lay between the germline ends. Per the germline V gene, CDR1 is MDHEN and CDR2 is SYDVKM. This CDR3 is built from 11 residues. CDR3 DNA: TGTGCCAGCAGTTTATTCTCTGAAGCTTTCTTT. This encodes CASSLFSEAFF.

The chain links TRBV6-2 or TRBV6-3 to TRBJ2-3, with no clear D. This CDR3 is 11 amino acids long. Looked up from germline, CDR1 is MNHEY and CDR2 is SVGEGT. Trimming took off 3 bases at V and 6 bases at J, with 4 bases between the two ends. This CDR3 reads CASSYRDTQYF. The CDR3 DNA reads as TGTGCCAGCAGTTATAGGGATACGCAGTATTTT.

This chain connects TRBV25-1 to TRBJ1-1; D gene ambiguous. This CDR3 has 17 residues. CDR1 and CDR2 from the germline V gene are MGHDK and SYGVNS. V was clipped by 8 bases and J by 1 base, with 23 bases between them. CDR3 DNA: TGTGCCAGCTCGTTCGCCGGGCCAAGTTCTCGGAACACTGAAGCTTTCTTT. Translated: CASSFAGPSSRNTEAFF. Based on the CDR3 plus reference TRBV25-1 and TRBJ1-1, the full variable domain is EADIYQTPRYLVIGTGKKITLECSQTMGHDKMYWYQQDPGMELHLIHYSYGVNSTEKGDLSSESTVSRIRTEHFPLTLESARPSHTSQYLCASSFAGPSSRNTEAFFGQGTRLTVV.

This clonotype was found a few times. The chain combines TRBV5-4 with TRBJ1-1; D remains unclear. The CDR3 has 13 amino acids. V was cut by 9 bases and J by 0 bases, with 12 bases left in between. From germline, CDR1 is SGHNT and CDR2 YYREEE (reference sequence). The CDR3 DNA is TGTGCCATCCCAGGACCCATGAACACTGAAGCTTTCTTT. Translation gives CAIPGPMNTEAFF.